The sequence of this T cell receptor beta chain was determined in a study of regulatory T cells listed by TCRdb under 2018. With respect to the entire study: T-cell receptor beta repertoires of sorted regulatory, conventional CD4+ and CD8+ T cells were compared between CD3G-deficient patients and healthy controls.

As regards this clone: No antigen is known for it. No quality values exist for individual bases; no much larger clone is one base distant.

Broader findings and caveats from the paper: Restricted unique TRB V-J pairs and skewed V and J gene usage were observed in patient repertoires, most markedly in regulatory T cells. Hydrophobic residues at CDR3 positions 6 and 7 were enriched in conventional CD4+ T cells from CD3G-deficient patients, suggesting more self-reactive specificities.

Evidence of autoimmunity was present in all CD3G-deficient patients, and the autoimmunity was more severe in two of the patients. Patients were tested at ages ranging from 2 to 39 years, and reduced naive and increased memory CD4+ and CD8+ T-cell proportions were found in the patients. CD4+ cells were FACS-sorted into CD25-high CD127-low regulatory T cells and CD25-low CD127-high conventional CD4+ T cells. The patient group comprised roughly 6 individuals with CD3G deficiency. Patient samples and clinical data came from an international physician network spanning the United States, Europe and Asia. Peripheral blood mononuclear cells were isolated by Ficoll density separation. The multiplex PCR relied on 52 forward TRBV primers and 13 reverse TRBJ primers, and amplification bias was corrected through assay-based and computational methods. Rearranged TRB loci were amplified from genomic DNA by multiplex PCR within the immunoSEQ assay. TRB amplicons were sequenced using an Illumina HiSeq platform. Regarding the original processing steps: Raw sequences were error-filtered and aligned to reference gene sequences by custom algorithms, then analyzed with the immunoSEQ online tools. The frequencies of productive and nonproductive TRB rearrangements were evaluated among unique sequences as well as among total sequences. Assessment of potential self-reactivity relied on the hydrophobicity of positions 6 and 7 in the TRB CDR3, along with their amino acid composition. Groups were compared by t tests, Mann-Whitney tests or two-way ANOVA performed in Prism software. TCRdb's version of the immuneACCESS table is confined to in-frame rearrangements and falls short of the full clone set. An unresolved V gene accounts for under half of the shortfall where checked; the remainder is of unknown origin. The DNA was the basis for D and trimming; V, J and clone size are from that table. In all, the sample holds more than 25,000 clones, and roughly 92% of those were seen once. The ten top clones hold around 1.5% of the sample.

The TCR originated in a person aged 18 to 29 with CD3G deficiency. Sequencing input: conventional CD4+ T cells sorted from blood.

The sequenced DNA: TGTGCCAGCAGTGAATGGAGCGAGCAGTACTTC. Translated, it gives CASSEWSEQYF. The chain was built from TRBV6-1 and TRBJ2-7, with the D gene call left open. Its CDR3 holds 11 amino acids, cysteine through phenylalanine. Of all the DNA, just the CDR3 is kept, 33 bases in frame from base 1. The germline V gene yields MNHNS for CDR1 and SASEGT for CDR2. V and J are truncated by 2 bases and 6 bases respectively, leaving an intervening sequence of 5 bases.